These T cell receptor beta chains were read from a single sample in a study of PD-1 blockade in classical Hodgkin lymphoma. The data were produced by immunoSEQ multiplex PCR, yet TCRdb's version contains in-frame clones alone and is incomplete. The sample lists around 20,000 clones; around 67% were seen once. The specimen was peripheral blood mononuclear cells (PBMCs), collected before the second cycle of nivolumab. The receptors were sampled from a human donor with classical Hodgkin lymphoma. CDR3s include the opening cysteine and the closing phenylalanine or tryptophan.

CASSPTAGSWEQFF	TRBJ2-1	TRBV5-1
CASSYSWGQETQYF	TRBJ2-5	TRBV6-5
CATSREVDNQPQHF	TRBJ1-5	TRBV15
CASSVDIRMNTEAFF	TRBJ1-1	TRBV9
CASSPSNTGELFF	TRBJ2-2	TRBV18
CATSRDLDRALYEQYF	TRBJ2-7	TRBV15
CASSKAVVMNTEAFF	TRBJ1-1	TRBV21-1
CATSQGRASYEQYF	TRBJ2-7	TRBV19
CASSDVDPRGSSTSGRQKQYF	TRBJ2-7	TRBV6-4
CASHRVVTSGYTF	TRBJ1-2	TRBV2
CARNLSQPVGQPQHF	TRBJ1-5	TRBV6-4
CASSQERQGFYGYTF	TRBJ1-2	TRBV4-1
CASSDRIPPPQPQHF	TRBJ1-5	TRBV25-1
CASSAPGEGGANVLTF	TRBJ2-6	TRBV2
CASSQGSRLTGELFF	TRBJ2-2	TRBV14
CASSFGGAIGYTF	TRBJ1-2	TRBV28
CASRTERRGWDYGYTF	TRBJ1-2	TRBV2
CASSELGGGYTF	TRBJ1-2	TRBV6-1
CASSYDRGSYNEQFF	TRBJ2-1	TRBV11-2
CASSPGQGAYEQYF	TRBJ2-7	TRBV5-1
CASGPGQTNTEAFF	TRBJ1-1	TRBV5-1
CASSLDGLQETQYF	TRBJ2-5	TRBV5-5
CASREVLWELFF	TRBJ2-2	TRBV6-1
CASSLQLAGGAYNEQFF	TRBJ2-1	TRBV7-2
CAGQGVSTDTQYF	TRBJ2-3	TRBV2
CAISESGWETQYF	TRBJ2-5	TRBV10-3
CASSLAGRDVYEQYF	TRBJ2-7	TRBV7-9
CASSYLGTSGTNEQFF	TRBJ2-1	TRBV6-5
CASTGDRGTDTQYF	TRBJ2-3	TRBV19
CASSQGTSGSFEQFF	TRBJ2-1	TRBV5-4
CAISGSEGAGEQYF	TRBJ2-7	TRBV10-3
CASRNTMGQGDRELFF	TRBJ2-2	TRBV19
CASSLRAWDSEYQETQYF	TRBJ2-5	TRBV5-4
CASSGQTGGEAKNIQYF	TRBJ2-4	TRBV25-1
CASSFSGIYNEQFF	TRBJ2-1	TRBV5-1
CAWSVRLTGGSYEQYF	TRBJ2-7	TRBV30
CASSLLGAGGPYEQYF	TRBJ2-7	TRBV5-1